Reported below is one T cell receptor (beta chain). Assay: immunoSEQ multiplex PCR; the TCRdb copy retains only in-frame clones and omits some. The table lists some 85,000 clones, about 95% of them singletons, with over 0.95% in the top ten. The sample belongs to a study of T cell changes during pregnancy in multiple sclerosis. This CDR3 has 13 amino acids. Germline V gene lookup returns CDR1 MGHRA and CDR2 YSYEKL. V was trimmed by 0 bases and J by 8 bases, leaving 8 bases between them. The sample in question was peripheral blood, obtained in the second trimester of pregnancy. This clonotype originated in a female donor with multiple sclerosis, enrolled in a pregnancy study. The genes are TRBV4-1 and TRBJ2-1; D call uncertain. The CDR3 is CASSQDARYEQFF. Written as DNA, the CDR3 is TGCGCCAGCAGCCAAGATGCTCGGTATGAGCAGTTCTTC.